The 29 T cell receptor beta chains below were found in one sample sequenced in a study of identical twins. TCRdb reprocessed the 5' RACE reads with MiXCR, giving one entry per CDR3 protein. The repertoire holds around 450,000 distinct CDR3 sequences, 13% to 15% seen once, with approximately 0.52% in the top ten. A further study also used this sample, focusing on yellow fever vaccine responses in identical twins.

The specimen was CD4+ T cells sorted from blood. These receptors were collected from a woman under 30 in good health.

The chain recombines TRBV10-3 with TRBJ2-1; 8 bases agree with TRBD2. CDR3 length: 18 residues. Per the germline V gene, CDR1 is ENHRY and CDR2 is SYGVKD. The J segment lost 0 bases and the V segment lost 3 bases, leaving 10 bases of the junction unmatched. CDR3 DNA sequence: TGTGCCATCAGTGACGCGGGGGGAGCGGGAAGCTCCTACAATGAGCAGTTCTTC. Translation gives CAISDAGGAGSSYNEQFF.

The rearrangement uses TRBV15 and TRBJ2-2, with a weak D call TRBD1 (6 bases). Germline V lookup: CDR1 LNHNV, CDR2 YYDKDF (reference sequence). CDR3 length: 13 residues. V lost 4 bases, J lost 3 bases, and 6 bases lay in between. The CDR3 nucleotides read TGTGCCACCAGCACAGGGGACACCGGGGAGCTGTTTTTT. Translated: CATSTGDTGELFF.

CDR3 sequence reads: CASRYRGLNTEAFF. The CDR3 bases are TGTGCCAGCAGGTACAGGGGGTTGAACACTGAAGCTTTCTTT. The rearrangement uses TRBV6-5 and TRBJ1-1; TRBD1 agrees at 8 bases. This CDR3 has 14 residues. The germline V gene encodes CDR1 MNHEY and CDR2 SVGAGI. V was clipped by 6 bases and J by 0 bases; unmatched bases: 3.

The table lists this clonotype with a count of one. The rearrangement uses TRBV20-1 and TRBJ2-1; TRBD2 matches 9 bases. The J segment lost 0 bases and the V segment lost 3 bases, leaving 6 bases of the junction unmatched. The CDR3 runs to 16 residues. From germline, CDR1 is DFQATT and CDR2 SNEGSKA (reference sequence). CDR3: CSARTSGGSSYNEQFF. The CDR3 region has the DNA TGCAGTGCTAGGACCAGCGGGGGGAGCTCCTACAATGAGCAGTTCTTC.

A few counts support this clonotype. The rearrangement links TRBV6-1 to TRBJ2-4; D is unresolved. Trimming removed 5 bases at V and 0 bases at J, with 14 bases between. This CDR3 region has 16 residues. The germline CDR1 and CDR2 sequences are MNHNS and SASEGT. In DNA, the CDR3 is TGTGCCAGCAGTCAAAACAGACGTCTAGCCAAAAACATTCAGTACTTC. Amino acid sequence: CASSQNRRLAKNIQYF.

The chain carries TRBV4-2 and TRBJ2-7, with 11 bases lining up with TRBD2. Germline CDR1 LGHNA, CDR2 YNFKEQ. Trimming cost V 2 bases and J 7 bases; bases outside gene matches: 7. The CDR3 runs to 15 residues. The CDR3 spells CASSQRVAGGIEQYF. CDR3 coding DNA: TGTGCCAGCAGCCAAAGGGTAGCGGGGGGGATTGAGCAGTACTTC.

This clonotype has more than one count but fewer than ten. J is TRBJ2-2 and V is TRBV4-1; tentative D call: TRBD1 (5 bases). Germline loops: CDR1 MGHRA, CDR2 YSYEKL. The V end was cut by 0 bases, the J end by 7 bases, with 24 bases between. This CDR3 has 19 amino acids. DNA of the CDR3: TGCGCCAGCAGCCAAGAGCCTACCCGACCGGTCCAGGGCGTCGGGGAGCTGTTTTTT. Protein: CASSQEPTRPVQGVGELFF.

This clonotype appeared a few times. The chain combines TRBV20-1 with TRBJ2-1; weak D call: TRBD1 (5 bases). The CDR3 consists of 16 residues. Trimming took off 3 bases at V and 0 bases at J, with 15 bases between the two ends. Per the germline V gene, CDR1 is DFQATT and CDR2 is SNEGSKA (reference sequence). The CDR3 region is CSASDQGPSSYNEQFF. CDR3 sequence (DNA): TGCAGTGCTAGTGATCAGGGCCCTAGCTCCTACAATGAGCAGTTCTTC.

The genes are TRBV20-1 and TRBJ2-7; the match to TRBD1 covers 7 bases. V was clipped by 6 bases and J by 6 bases; unmatched bases: 14. Germline V gene data show CDR1 as DFQATT and CDR2 as SNEGSKA (reference sequence). The CDR3 consists of 14 residues. The CDR3 DNA is TGCAGTGCCAACAAGGGGACAGAGGGTCTCGAGCAGTACTTC. This sequence encodes CSANKGTEGLEQYF.

The CDR3 region is CASTIFDRGGVEQFF. The CDR3 DNA reads TGTGCCAGCACTATTTTTGACAGGGGTGGAGTTGAGCAGTTCTTC. The rearrangement uses TRBV12-3 or TRBV12-4 and TRBJ2-1, with 8 bases matching TRBD1. This CDR3 is 15 amino acids long. Trimming at V came to 7 bases and at J to 9 bases, leaving 14 bases not matched to a gene.

This clonotype showed up just a few times. The chain joins TRBV25-1 to TRBJ2-7; D may be TRBD2 (6 bases). The CDR3 sequence is 13 residues long. Germline CDR1 reads MGHDK; CDR2 reads SYGVNS. Trimming stripped 4 bases from V and 3 bases from J, with 10 bases between. This CDR3 reads CASSGYSGYEQYF. CDR3 sequence (DNA): TGTGCCAGCAGTGGCTATAGCGGCTACGAGCAGTACTTC.

In its sample, this clonotype was seen a few times. This chain joins TRBV10-3 and TRBJ2-2, with D possibly being TRBD1 or TRBD2 (6 bases each). V lost 8 bases to trimming and J lost 5 bases, with 9 bases between them. The CDR3 loop spans 12 amino acids. From germline, CDR1 is ENHRY and CDR2 SYGVKD. DNA of the CDR3: TGTGCCATCGGGGGGCCTACCGGGGAGCTGTTTTTT. It yields the protein CAIGGPTGELFF.

The chain carries TRBV18 and TRBJ2-5; 9 bases agree with TRBD2. V was clipped by 1 base and J by 4 bases; unmatched bases: 10. CDR1 is KGHSH, CDR2 LQKENI, per germline. The CDR3 runs to 17 residues. The CDR3 nucleotides read TGTGCCAGCTCACCACTAGCGGGGGCCCCCTCGGGAGAGACCCAGTACTTC. This translates into CASSPLAGAPSGETQYF.

V and J are TRBV29-1 and TRBJ2-3; D not certain. This CDR3 has 11 amino acids. Germline CDR1 is SQVTM and CDR2 is ANQGSEA. The V end lost 3 bases, the J end lost 6 bases, and 7 bases lay between the germline ends. The DNA for the CDR3 is TGCAGCGTTGATTTGGTGGATACGCAGTATTTT. Amino acid sequence: CSVDLVDTQYF.

This clonotype showed up just a few times. The chain combines TRBV7-2 with TRBJ2-7; D remains unclear. V lost 2 bases to trimming and J lost 2 bases, with 13 bases between them. The length of the CDR3 is 15 residues. Looked up from germline, CDR1 is SGHTA and CDR2 is FQGNSA. CDR3 loop: CASSLKVGTTYEQYF. DNA for the CDR3: TGTGCCAGCAGCTTAAAGGTCGGAACAACCTACGAGCAGTACTTC.

The genes are TRBV7-2 and TRBJ2-2, with 7 bases lining up with TRBD1. The CDR3 spans 15 residues. Per germline, CDR1 SGHTA and CDR2 FQGNSA. V lost 3 bases to trimming and J lost 2 bases; unmatched junction nucleotides: 3. The CDR3 sequence is CASSFRQGNTGELFF. In DNA form, the CDR3 reads TGTGCCAGCAGCTTTAGACAGGGAAACACCGGGGAGCTGTTTTTT.

The rearrangement uses TRBV29-1 and TRBJ2-7, with unresolved D. The CDR3 has 11 residues. Germline-derived CDR1 and CDR2 are SQVTM and ANQGSEA. V lost 4 bases and J 7 bases, leaving 11 bases between the germline ends. The CDR3 region has the DNA TGCAGCGTTGGTATTTTGTCGGAGCAGTACTTC. Its translation is CSVGILSEQYF.

This clonotype was observed a handful of times. The chain recombines TRBV7-2 with TRBJ2-7; a weak D match, TRBD1 (5 bases). CDR3 length equals 13 residues. The V gene lost 4 bases and the J gene lost 3 bases, with 10 bases spanning the gap. Looked up from germline, CDR1 is SGHTA and CDR2 is FQGNSA. CDR3 sequence reads: CASSWARDYEQYF. The CDR3 nucleotides read TGTGCCAGCAGCTGGGCCAGGGACTACGAGCAGTACTTC.

This clonotype was observed a handful of times. This sequence joins TRBV4-2 and TRBJ1-1; D may be TRBD1 (6 bases). Trimming removed 1 base from V and 3 bases from J, with 12 bases in between. This CDR3 region has 15 residues. CDR1 and CDR2 from the germline V gene are LGHNA and YNFKEQ. The CDR3 here is CASSQVQGSDTEAFF. The CDR3 coding sequence is TGTGCCAGCAGCCAAGTGCAGGGGTCGGACACTGAAGCTTTCTTT.

This chain uses TRBV11-3 with TRBJ2-3; D uncertain. The CDR3 is 12 residues long. The ends were cut back, 5 bases at V and 4 bases at J, with 7 bases in the middle. CDR1 and CDR2 from the germline V gene are SGHNT and YENEEA. CDR3 protein: CASSGNSDTQYF. CDR3 nucleotide sequence: TGTGCCAGCAGCGGAAATTCAGATACGCAGTATTTT.

V is TRBV2 and J is TRBJ2-3; D is undetermined. Germline V gene lookup returns CDR1 SNHLY and CDR2 FYNNEI. Trimming took 7 bases from V and 5 from J, leaving 22 bases between them. This CDR3 comprises 16 residues. CDR3 region: CASTRSLFTAVDTQYF. CDR3 sequence (DNA): TGTGCCAGCACCCGAAGTCTGTTCACGGCCGTAGATACGCAGTATTTT.

This chain connects TRBV25-1 to TRBJ2-1, with a tentative D call TRBD2 (7 bases). V was trimmed by 1 base and J by 7 bases, leaving 17 bases between them. In germline, CDR1 is MGHDK, CDR2 SYGVNS. The CDR3 spans 16 residues. CDR3 coding DNA: TGTGCCAGCAGTGAATTTGGGGGGGGGCCGGGGAATGAGCAGTTCTTC. This sequence encodes CASSEFGGGPGNEQFF.

This clonotype was seen only a few times. The gene calls are TRBV4-2 and TRBJ2-6, with TRBD1 matching 9 bases. Germline V gene lookup returns CDR1 LGHNA and CDR2 YNFKEQ. The CDR3 has 17 residues. V lost 3 bases and J lost 2; bases outside the gene matches: 5. The CDR3: CASSHSGQGAGANVLTF. CDR3 sequence (DNA): TGTGCCAGCAGCCATTCGGGACAGGGTGCTGGGGCCAACGTCCTGACTTTC.

This clonotype was detected ten times or more. The chain employs TRBV5-5 and TRBJ2-2; D is unclear. Germline CDR1 reads SGHKS; CDR2 reads YYEKEE (reference sequence). V was shortened by 4 bases and J by 7 bases, with 14 bases between the two germline ends. The length of the CDR3 is 14 residues. The CDR3: CASSKLDTGGELFF. The CDR3 nucleotides read TGTGCCAGCAGCAAATTAGACACTGGCGGGGAGCTGTTTTTT.

This clonotype has just a few counts. The chain couples TRBV29-1 to TRBJ2-7; TRBD1 matches at 9 bases. Germline CDR1 is SQVTM and CDR2 is ANQGSEA. The CDR3 spans 11 residues. With V trimmed by 3 bases and J by 9 bases, 3 bases remained unmatched. The CDR3 coding sequence is TGCAGCGTTGAGGGACAGGGTGGGCAGTACTTC. Translating it yields CSVEGQGGQYF.

This chain joins TRBV7-9 and TRBJ1-1; 7 nucleotides agree with TRBD1. This CDR3 has 13 amino acids. Losses at the gene ends were 5 bases for V and 5 bases for J; bases not matched to a gene: 5. The germline CDR1 and CDR2 sequences are SEHNR and FQNEAQ (reference sequence). The CDR3 here is CASSTRQGTEAFF. CDR3 bases: TGTGCCAGCAGCACAAGACAGGGTACTGAAGCTTTCTTT. The variable domain in full, with the rest retrieved from reference TRBV7-9 and TRBJ1-1, is DTGVSQNPRHKITKRGQNVTFRCDPISEHNRLYWYRQTLGQGPEFLTYFQNEAQLEKSRLLSDRFSAERPKGSFSTLEIQRTEQGDSAMYLCASSTRQGTEAFFGQGTRLTVV.

This clonotype was seen only a few times. V and J are TRBV2 and TRBJ2-3; the match to TRBD2 covers 9 bases. V shed 6 bases, J shed 2 bases, and the junction held 6 bases outside the gene matches. There are 15 residues in the CDR3. The germline CDR1 and CDR2 sequences are SNHLY and FYNNEI. CDR3 in DNA: TGTGCCAGCAGCGGCGCTAGCGGGAACACAGATACGCAGTATTTT. Amino acid sequence: CASSGASGNTDTQYF.

The gene calls are TRBV28 and TRBJ1-1; no clear D gene. The CDR3 is 15 residues long. CDR1 is MDHEN and CDR2 is SYDVKM in the germline V gene. Between the trimmed V and J ends, which lost 6 bases and 0 bases, there was a span of 14 bases. DNA for the CDR3: TGTGCCAGCAGCTCGTTGACACCTTTGAACACTGAAGCTTTCTTT. The encoded protein is CASSSLTPLNTEAFF.

This clonotype was found a few times. The chain is built from TRBV12-3 or TRBV12-4 and TRBJ1-3; TRBD1 is a possible D gene (5 bases). The V end lost 3 bases, the J end lost 3 bases, and 12 bases lay between the germline ends. The CDR3 length is 15 residues. CDR3 sequence (DNA): TGTGCCAGCAGTTTTGGCAGGGCTATTGGAAACACCATATATTTT. Its translation: CASSFGRAIGNTIYF.